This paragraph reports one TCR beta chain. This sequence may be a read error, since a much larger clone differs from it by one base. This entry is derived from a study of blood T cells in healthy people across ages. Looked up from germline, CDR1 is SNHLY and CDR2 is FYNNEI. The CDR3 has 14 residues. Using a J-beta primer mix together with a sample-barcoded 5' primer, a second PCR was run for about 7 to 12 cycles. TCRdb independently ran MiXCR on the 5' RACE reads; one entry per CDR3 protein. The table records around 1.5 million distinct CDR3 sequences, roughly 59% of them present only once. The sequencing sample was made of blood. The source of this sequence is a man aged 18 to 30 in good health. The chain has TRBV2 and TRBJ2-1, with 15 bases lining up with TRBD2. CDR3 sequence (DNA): TGTGCCAGCGAGGGACTAGCGGGAGGCGATGAGCAGGTCTTC. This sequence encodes CASEGLAGGDEQVF.